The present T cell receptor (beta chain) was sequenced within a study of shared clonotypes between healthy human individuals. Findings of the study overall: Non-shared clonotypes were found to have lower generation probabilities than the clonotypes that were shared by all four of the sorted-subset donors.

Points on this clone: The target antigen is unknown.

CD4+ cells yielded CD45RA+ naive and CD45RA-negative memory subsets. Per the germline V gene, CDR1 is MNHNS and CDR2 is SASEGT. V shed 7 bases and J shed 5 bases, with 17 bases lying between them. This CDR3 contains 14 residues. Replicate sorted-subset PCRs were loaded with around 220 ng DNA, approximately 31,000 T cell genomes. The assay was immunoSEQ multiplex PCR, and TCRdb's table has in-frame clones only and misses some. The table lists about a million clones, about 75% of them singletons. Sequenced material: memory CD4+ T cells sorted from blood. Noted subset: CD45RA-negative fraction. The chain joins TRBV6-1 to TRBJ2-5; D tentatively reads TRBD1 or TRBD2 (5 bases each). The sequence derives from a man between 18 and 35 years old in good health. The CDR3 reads CASIRGNLGETQYF. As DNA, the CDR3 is TGTGCCAGCATTCGGGGCAACTTAGGGGAGACCCAGTACTTC.